These T cell receptor beta chains were read from a single sample in a study of CD8 T cells in Susac syndrome. TCRdb fed the immunoSEQ multiplex PCR reads into MiXCR, producing one record per CDR3 protein. The sample records about 140,000 distinct CDR3 sequences, around 95% being singletons. Material: CD4+ T cells from PBMCs. Every receptor here comes from a human donor with Susac syndrome. CDR3s include the opening cysteine and the closing phenylalanine or tryptophan. D genes are given only for firm matches. Clone size is shown for a subset of rows, as once, few, many or a class of expanded clone.

TRBD1	20	TRBV9	TRBJ1-5	.	TGTGCCAGCACCGCTACAGGGGGCAGGCTTCGGAAGGCTGGCAATCAGCCCCAGCATTTT	CASTATGGRLRKAGNQPQHF
.	13	TRBV29-1	TRBJ1-2	.	TGCAGCGTTGAAGATCGAGGCAGCTATGGCTACACCTTC	CSVEDRGSYGYTF
.	16	TRBV20-1	TRBJ2-3	.	TGCAGTGCGCTGTTGGAAGGGCGAGGGGACACAGATACGCAGTATTTT	CSALLEGRGDTDTQYF
.	11	TRBV6-5	TRBJ1-1	.	TGTGCGACGGACAACGGGACTGAAGCTTTCTTT	CATDNGTEAFF
TRBD1	13	TRBV20-1	TRBJ1-1	.	TGCAGTGCTAGGGACAGGCTGGGCACTGAAGCTTTCTTT	CSARDRLGTEAFF
.	14	TRBV9	TRBJ1-2	.	TGTGCCAGCAGCGTAGCACAGGGTGACTATGGCTACACCTTC	CASSVAQGDYGYTF
.	15	TRBV9	TRBJ1-4	.	TGTGCCAGCAGCGTCCAAACAGGCAAACGGGAAAAACTGTTTTTT	CASSVQTGKREKLFF
TRBD2	14	TRBV29-1	TRBJ2-5	.	TGCAGCGTTGCAAGGGTGCTAGCGGCGGAGACCCAGTACTTC	CSVARVLAAETQYF
.	14	TRBV9	TRBJ2-5	.	TGTGCCAGCAGCGTAGAAGGTAGCCGGAAGACCCAGTACTTC	CASSVEGSRKTQYF
.	14	TRBV7-8	TRBJ1-3	.	TGTGCCAGCAGCCGGCGGGGTTTCGGAAACACCATATATTTT	CASSRRGFGNTIYF
.	14	TRBV27	TRBJ2-6	once	TGTGCCAGCCAGAACTGGGGTGGGGCCAACGTCCTGACTTTC	CASQNWGGANVLTF
.	11	TRBV7-9	TRBJ2-7	.	TGTGCCAGCGGTCCGGGTGGCGAGCAGTACTTC	CASGPGGEQYF
.	14	TRBV13	TRBJ1-1	.	TGTGCCAGCAGCTTTGGGGTCAAGAGGACTGAAGCTTTCTTT	CASSFGVKRTEAFF